Detailed here is one TCR beta chain. Its matching antigen is unknown. Clones were sequenced by immunoSEQ multiplex PCR, and TCRdb holds only the in-frame ones, with some missing. The table shows 15,000 to 20,000 clones, with approximately 82% occurring only once. The data belong to a study of somatic mutations in cytotoxic T cells in rheumatoid arthritis. Overall study results and limits: For rheumatoid arthritis patients, CD8+ clonality increased with age, whereas it did not in healthy controls. Significant differences in CD8+ T-cell clonality were not found between rheumatoid arthritis patients and healthy controls (age-matched).

The length of the CDR3 is 16 residues. With 4 bases removed from V and 0 bases from J, the gap between germline ends came to 13 bases. CDR1 and CDR2 (germline): MNHNS, SASEGT. The TCR originated in a young man with rheumatoid arthritis. Sequenced: CD8+ T cells sorted from blood. V usage is TRBV6-1 and J usage is TRBJ1-3; the D is unclear. The CDR3, as DNA: TGTGCCAGCAGTGCTCCCAGCGGGTACTCTGGAAACACCATATATTTT. It translates to CASSAPSGYSGNTIYF.